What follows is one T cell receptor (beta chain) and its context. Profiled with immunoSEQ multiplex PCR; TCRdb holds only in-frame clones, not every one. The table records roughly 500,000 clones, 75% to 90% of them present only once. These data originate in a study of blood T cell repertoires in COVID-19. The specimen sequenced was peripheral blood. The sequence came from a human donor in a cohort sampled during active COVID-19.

DNA for the CDR3: TGCAGCGTTGAAGTAAGTGGGCGAGCTTTCTTT. It codes for CSVEVSGRAFF. The chain combines TRBV29-1 with TRBJ1-1; unclear D gene. The V gene's germline CDR1 is SQVTM and CDR2 ANQGSEA. The V end was cut by 1 base, the J end by 10 bases, with 10 bases between. The length of the CDR3 is 11 residues.